This TCR beta chain was captured in a study of blood T cell repertoires in COVID-19. Study as a whole: Samples of COVID-19 (acute and convalescent) were obtained from the United States, Italy and Spain. PBMCs, B-cell-depleted T cells, or T cells were the source of the cDNA or gDNA that made up the material.

There are a few counts of this clone. Authors' data handling: Reference gene primer amplification in the assay estimated nucleated cell counts. Clones were read by immunoSEQ multiplex PCR, and TCRdb kept only the in-frame ones, dropping some. D and trimming were read from the DNA, whereas the V and J calls and clone size are those reported in that table. The sample includes tens of thousands of clones, around 83% of them seen just once. This CDR3 contains 13 residues. CDR1 and CDR2 (germline): MNHEY, SMNVEV (reference sequence). V gave up 6 bases and J gave up 1 base; unmatched junction bases: 3. The source of this sequence is a man at least 80 years old with acute or convalescent COVID-19. Sequencing used peripheral blood. The chain has TRBV27 and TRBJ2-7; TRBD1 matches at 7 bases. CDR3 sequence: CASSLQGSYEQYF. The CDR3 DNA reads TGTGCCAGCAGCTTACAGGGGTCCTACGAGCAGTACTTC.